The 14 T cell receptor beta chains given below trace back to one sample, sequenced in a study of blood T cell repertoires in COVID-19. The assay was immunoSEQ multiplex PCR, and TCRdb's table has in-frame clones only and misses some. Among around 150,000 clones listed, 80% to 95% were seen once. Material: peripheral blood. The receptor source for this set is a man in his thirties or forties with COVID-19, enrolled during active disease.

V gene TRBV28 combines with J gene TRBJ2-7, with D possibly TRBD2 on 5 matching bases. The CDR3 length is 16 residues. Deletions cut 5 bases from V and 1 base from J, with 18 bases between. CDR1 MDHEN and CDR2 SYDVKM come from the germline V gene. The CDR3 DNA is TGTGCCAGCAGTCTCCAACTGGGCGGGCTGTCCTACGAGCAGTACTTC. Its translation: CASSLQLGGLSYEQYF.

The chain joins TRBV5-1 to TRBJ2-7; possibly TRBD2 for D (5 bases). The CDR3 loop spans 14 amino acids. V shed 0 bases and J shed 0 bases, with 7 bases lying between them. From germline, CDR1 is SGHRS and CDR2 YFSETQ. CDR3 amino acids: CASSLAGDSYEQYF. CDR3 nucleotides: TGCGCCAGCAGCTTGGCCGGGGACTCCTACGAGCAGTACTTC.

The chain recombines TRBV5-4 with TRBJ2-3; 13 bases line up with TRBD2. Germline V gene lookup returns CDR1 SGHNT and CDR2 YYREEE (reference sequence). This CDR3 has 16 residues. Germline trimming cut 4 bases from V and 1 base from J; bases unmatched to any gene: 3. The CDR3 loop reads CASSTGTSGGTDTQYF. DNA for the CDR3: TGTGCCAGCAGCACCGGGACTAGCGGGGGCACAGATACGCAGTATTTT.

CDR3 in amino acids: CASSPPGQQETQYF. The CDR3 DNA sequence: TGTGCCAGCTCACCACCAGGACAGCAAGAGACCCAGTACTTC. The J gene is TRBJ2-5, the V gene TRBV18; TRBD1 might be the D (6 bases). Germline loops: CDR1 KGHSH, CDR2 LQKENI. The CDR3 covers 14 residues. The V end lost 0 bases, the J end lost 2 bases, and 7 bases lay between the germline ends.

The V gene is TRBV6-2 or TRBV6-3, the J gene TRBJ1-2; the D is unclear. Germline assignment: CDR1 MNHEY and CDR2 SVGEGT. V shed 5 bases and J shed 4 bases, with 14 bases lying between them. The CDR3 has 14 amino acids. The CDR3 spells CASSVPLTGYGYTF. CDR3 DNA sequence: TGTGCCAGCAGTGTTCCCCTCACGGGCTATGGCTACACCTTC.

V gene TRBV11-2 combines with J gene TRBJ1-1, with D unclear. The CDR3 loop spans 13 amino acids. The V end was cut by 3 bases, the J end by 1 base, with 6 bases between. The germline V gene encodes CDR1 SGHAT and CDR2 FQNNGV. The CDR3 sequence: CASSFGRNTEAFF. DNA for the CDR3: TGTGCCAGCAGCTTTGGGCGGAACACTGAAGCTTTCTTT.

The CDR3 reads CASSGQGLGYGYTF. The DNA of the CDR3 is TGTGCCAGCTCGGGACAGGGCCTCGGCTATGGCTACACCTTC. The chain couples TRBV3-1 (or the pseudogene TRBV3-2) to TRBJ1-2; 9 bases align to TRBD1. The CDR3 extends over 14 amino acids. Germline CDR1 LGHDT, CDR2 YNNKEL (reference sequence). The J segment lost 4 bases and the V segment lost 8 bases, leaving 8 bases of the junction unmatched.

The CDR3 DNA sequence: TGTGCCAGCTCACCACCGTCCAGGGCTGGAAACACCATATATTTT. It is translated as CASSPPSRAGNTIYF. The chain uses TRBV18 and TRBJ1-3; tentatively, D is TRBD1 (5 bases). CDR3 length: 15 amino acids. In germline, CDR1 is KGHSH, CDR2 LQKENI. Trimming shortened V by 0 bases and J by 2 bases, and 8 bases separated the two germline ends.

This sequence joins TRBV29-1 and TRBJ1-2; 8 bases are a match to TRBD1. The CDR3 is 11 residues long. Trimming at V came to 7 bases and at J to 4 bases, leaving 2 bases not matched to a gene. Germline CDR1 is SQVTM and CDR2 is ANQGSEA. This chain's CDR3 is CSGQGAYGYTF. The CDR3 DNA is TGCAGCGGTCAGGGGGCCTATGGCTACACCTTC.

The V and J genes are TRBV7-9 and TRBJ2-7, with D hard to call. Germline assignment: CDR1 SEHNR and CDR2 FQNEAQ (reference sequence). The CDR3 has 15 residues. Trimming removed 6 bases at V and 2 bases at J, with 17 bases between. CDR3 loop: CASSPLPQLTYEQYF. The CDR3 DNA reads as TGTGCCAGCAGTCCTCTACCGCAACTCACCTACGAGCAGTACTTC.

The chain uses TRBV9 and TRBJ1-4; 7 bases are a match to TRBD1. Trimming took 1 base from V and 7 from J; bases not matched to a gene: 4. CDR3 size: 14 residues. Germline CDR1 is SGDLS and CDR2 is YYNGEE. CDR3 in amino acids: CASSVSGGGEKLFF. DNA for the CDR3: TGTGCCAGCAGCGTATCAGGGGGAGGTGAAAAACTGTTTTTT.

The V call is TRBV18, the J call TRBJ2-7; weak D call: TRBD1 (6 bases). CDR1 KGHSH and CDR2 LQKENI come from the germline V gene. V lost 4 bases to trimming and J lost 1 base, with 11 bases between them. The CDR3 has 14 residues. The DNA for the CDR3 is TGTGCCAGCTCACAAGGACAGAAATCCTACGAGCAGTACTTC. Encoded protein: CASSQGQKSYEQYF.

This sequence joins TRBV18 and TRBJ1-1; D is possibly TRBD1 (6 bases). This CDR3 contains 14 residues. Trimming pared 4 bases from V and 4 bases from J, leaving 13 bases between. Germline CDR1 is KGHSH and CDR2 is LQKENI. The CDR3 DNA reads as TGTGCCAGCTCACGCCTCGGGACATTCACTGAAGCTTTCTTT. Encoded protein: CASSRLGTFTEAFF.

V gene TRBV11-2 combines with J gene TRBJ1-4; 7 bases are a match to TRBD1. Germline V gives CDR1 SGHAT, CDR2 FQNNGV. The CDR3 length is 14 residues. V shed 3 bases and J 6 bases; nucleotides not matched to a gene: 4. CDR3 sequence (DNA): TGTGCCAGCAGCTTGACAGGGCCTGATGAAAAACTGTTTTTT. It encodes CASSLTGPDEKLFF.